These T cell receptor beta chains were read from a single sample in a study of CD8 T cells in ankylosing spondylitis. TCRdb fed the 5' RACE reads into MiXCR, producing one record per CDR3 protein. The sample has more than 650,000 distinct CDR3 sequences, about 12% seen once; the top ten hold around 0.51%. The specimen was blood, either unsorted or a sorted T cell fraction (not recorded which). These receptors originate from a male donor with ankylosing spondylitis. Each CDR3 is given with its conserved first and last residue. The order of the fields is J gene, V gene, CDR3 protein.

TRBJ2-1 TRBV10-2 CASSDETSGRAYNEQFF
TRBJ2-5 TRBV4-3 CASSQWGSGQETQYF
TRBJ2-1 TRBV6-5 CASSYSGPGVLYNEQFF
TRBJ2-7 TRBV6-2/TRBV6-3 CASSRGLAGGYEQYF
TRBJ2-7 TRBV20-1 CSAREGTKQYF
TRBJ2-7 TRBV13 CASSLEFSGSSTYEQYF
TRBJ1-2 TRBV6-1 CASNTRPDRYGYTF
TRBJ2-7 TRBV6-2/TRBV6-3 CASRLGQGGAQYF
TRBJ2-2 TRBV20-1 CSARDPVAHGNTGELFF
TRBJ2-1 TRBV5-4 CASSGAGRSYNEQFF
TRBJ1-1 TRBV29-1 CSVSGTYGNTEAFF
TRBJ2-2 TRBV7-2 CASSSQGALGGELFF
TRBJ2-7 TRBV29-1 CSVARTSGAPDEQYF
TRBJ1-2 TRBV28 CASSLFAGQPRGYTF
TRBJ2-1 TRBV20-1 CSAPRPGLAGSFEQFF
TRBJ1-2 TRBV20-1 CSARDEVNYGYTF
TRBJ2-1 TRBV9 CASSVRLTSGGLGEQFF
TRBJ2-1 TRBV4-3 CASSQGLAARYNEQFF
TRBJ1-2 TRBV4-1 CASSQGGSALGYTF
TRBJ2-3 TRBV5-1 CASSPRGASNTQYF
TRBJ1-3 TRBV4-3 CASSLTLTVSGNTIYF
TRBJ2-1 TRBV20-1 CSAPTYNEQFF
TRBJ2-7 TRBV11-2 CASSLVGAARGEQYF
TRBJ2-7 TRBV28 CASRPRTYEQYF
TRBJ2-7 TRBV4-3 CASSQEAGGSYEQYF
TRBJ2-3 TRBV6-5 CASSYSKVGTTDTQYF
TRBJ2-1 TRBV7-9 CASSLDRGVSFF
TRBJ2-3 TRBV18 CASSPSTYLGADTQYF
TRBJ1-2 TRBV18 CASSPPITSRIKGRDYGYTF
TRBJ1-4 TRBV6-1 CASRMDSGRSEKLFF
TRBJ1-1 TRBV20-1 CSASKGAGTEAFF
TRBJ2-1 TRBV20-1 CSGLAGIYNEQFF
TRBJ2-7 TRBV28 CASSSPGLAPYEQYF
TRBJ2-2 TRBV20-1 CSAKSGATGELFF
TRBJ1-5 TRBV9 CASSFEDSVYQPQHF
TRBJ2-1 TRBV7-2 CASSLVTASYNEQFF
TRBJ1-1 TRBV20-1 CSAGDRMNTEAFF
TRBJ2-3 TRBV5-6 CASSLRGGGTTDTQYF
TRBJ2-1 TRBV19 CASSIIPSGRNEQFF
TRBJ1-5 TRBV4-1 CASSQQGHLNQPQHF
TRBJ2-1 TRBV9 CASSKGDWDNEQFF